This is a list of T cell receptor beta chains from one sample in a study of CD8+ T cells in alopecia areata. The method was immunoSEQ multiplex PCR; TCRdb's version includes in-frame clones alone and lacks a portion of them. This sample yields over 30,000 clones, of which 60% to 85% are seen a single time; under 20% belongs to the top ten. Sequenced sample: NKG2D-low CD8+ T cells sorted from blood. The receptors stem from a human donor with alopecia areata. Both conserved end residues are part of each CDR3. Fields, in order: clone size, J gene, V gene, D gene, CDR3 DNA, CDR3 protein. D genes are given only for firm matches. Clone size, where shown, is once, few, many, or a class for clones that have expanded.

>NA|TRBJ1-5|TRBV7-9|TRBD1
TGTGCCAGCAGCCACGGGACAGGGGAGCGCAATCAGCCCCAGCATTTT
CASSHGTGERNQPQHF
>once|TRBJ2-7|TRBV27|NA
TGTGCCAGCAGTTTAAAGTTTTTGGGCACTCTCTACGAGCAGTACTTC
CASSLKFLGTLYEQYF
>NA|TRBJ2-2|TRBV27|NA
TGTGCCAGCAGTTTCGGTGGGAGGACCGGGGAGCTGTTTTTT
CASSFGGRTGELFF
>NA|TRBJ1-2|TRBV28|NA
TGTGCCAGCAGTTTGGTCAAATTCTATGGCTACACCTTC
CASSLVKFYGYTF
>NA|TRBJ2-6|TRBV30|NA
TGTGCCTGGAGTGTCTTAGGGTTAAACGTCCTGACTTTC
CAWSVLGLNVLTF
>NA|TRBJ2-1|TRBV6-5|TRBD2
TGTGCCAGCAGCCCAGGACTAGCGGGAGTATATGAGCAGTTCTTC
CASSPGLAGVYEQFF
>few|TRBJ2-1|TRBV7-9|TRBD2
TGTGCCAGCAGCTTAGCTCTAGCGGGCAATGAGCAGTTCTTC
CASSLALAGNEQFF
>NA|TRBJ2-1|TRBV2|TRBD2
TGTGCCAGCAGTACTAGCGGGGGGGCGGAGAATGAGCAGTTCTTC
CASSTSGGAENEQFF
>NA|TRBJ2-2|TRBV11-2|NA
TGTGCCAGCAGCTCTGCCGGGGAGCTGTTTTTT
CASSSAGELFF
>NA|TRBJ2-7|TRBV27|TRBD2
TGTGCCAGCAGTTATTCTAGCGGGGGATATTACGAGCAGTACTTC
CASSYSSGGYYEQYF
>few|TRBJ2-1|TRBV19|NA
TGTGCCAGTAGTATGCAGGTCAATGAGCAGTTCTTC
CASSMQVNEQFF
>NA|TRBJ1-5|TRBV7-6|NA
TGTGCCAGCAGCCAAGGAACCCCGGCTGGGCCCCAGCATTTT
CASSQGTPAGPQHF
>NA|TRBJ2-7|TRBV29-1|TRBD1
TGCAGCCCAATTGACGGGACAGTCTACGAGCAGTACTTC
CSPIDGTVYEQYF
>NA|TRBJ2-5|TRBV7-6|TRBD2
TGTGCCAGCAGCACACGAAAAGCGACGGGACTAGCGGGGGCAGAGACCCAGTACTTC
CASSTRKATGLAGAETQYF
>NA|TRBJ2-7|TRBV4-2|TRBD2
TGTGCCAGCAGCCTCTCGGCGGGAGGGCCCTACGAGCAGTACTTC
CASSLSAGGPYEQYF
>NA|TRBJ1-5|TRBV30|NA
TGTGCCTGGAGTGTATCTGGGGGCGGGCAGCCCCAGCATTTT
CAWSVSGGGQPQHF
>few|TRBJ2-1|TRBV19|TRBD2
TGTGCCAGTAGTATTACAGGACTAGTGTCCCGGGAGCAGTTCTTC
CASSITGLVSREQFF
>NA|TRBJ1-1|TRBV29-1|NA
TGCAGCGTTGTGTGGAACACTGAAGCTTTCTTT
CSVVWNTEAFF
>few|TRBJ2-3|TRBV7-9|TRBD1
TGTGCCAGCAGCTTAGCGCGGACAGGAGACACAGATACGCAGTATTTT
CASSLARTGDTDTQYF
>NA|TRBJ1-1|TRBV27|TRBD1
TGTGCCAGCAGTGCGCTCAGGGGGACTGAAGCTTTCTTT
CASSALRGTEAFF
>once|TRBJ2-3|TRBV6-4|NA
TGTGCCAGCAGTGACAGGCTGGGTTCCAGTGATACGCAGTATTTT
CASSDRLGSSDTQYF
>NA|TRBJ2-7|TRBV13|NA
TGTGCCAGCAGCTCCGTGGGTGAGCAGTACTTC
CASSSVGEQYF
>NA|TRBJ1-1|TRBV7-2|NA
TGTGCCAGCAGCTTAAGGAACACGAACACTGAAGCTTTCTTT
CASSLRNTNTEAFF
>NA|TRBJ2-7|TRBV28|NA
TGTGCCACCCTTTTGGGAGTCGAGCAGTACTTC
CATLLGVEQYF
>NA|TRBJ2-4|TRBV23-1|TRBD2
TGCGCCAGCAATCCGGGGGGATTAGCCAAAAACATTCAGTACTTC
CASNPGGLAKNIQYF
>NA|TRBJ2-7|TRBV4-3|NA
TGCGCCAGCAGCCAAGGGGGCCGAGGATCCGGCGAGCAGTACTTC
CASSQGGRGSGEQYF
>NA|TRBJ2-7|TRBV4-1|TRBD1
TGCGCCAGCAGCCAAAATACAGGGGGCCGTTACGAGCAGTACTTC
CASSQNTGGRYEQYF
>NA|TRBJ2-4|TRBV23-1|NA
TGCGCCAGCAGCCACAATCGCGGAAGAAGGGACATTCAGTACTTC
CASSHNRGRRDIQYF
>NA|TRBJ1-3|TRBV4-2|NA
TGTGCCAGCAGCCAATCGCGGGTTTACTCTGGAAACACCATATATTTT
CASSQSRVYSGNTIYF
>NA|TRBJ2-7|TRBV5-1|NA
TGCGCCAGCAGCTTGGTCCCAGGCCCCTACGAGCAGTACTTC
CASSLVPGPYEQYF
>once|TRBJ2-7|TRBV2|NA
TGTGCCAGCAGTTCGGACAACTACGAGCAGTACTTC
CASSSDNYEQYF
>NA|TRBJ1-2|TRBV29-1|TRBD1
TGCAGCGCCCCAAGGGGGCCCGGCTACACCTTC
CSAPRGPGYTF
>NA|TRBJ2-7|TRBV27|NA
TGTGCCAGCTGGAGCTTAGGCGAGCAGTACTTC
CASWSLGEQYF
>NA|TRBJ2-7|TRBV7-9|NA
TGTGCCAGCAGCTCCACTCAGTACTCCTACGAGCAGTACTTC
CASSSTQYSYEQYF
>medium-sized|TRBJ1-3|TRBV7-9|NA
TGTGCCAGCAGCTTAGACACAGGGATCTCCGGAAACACCATATATTTT
CASSLDTGISGNTIYF
>once|TRBJ2-2|TRBV29-1|NA
TGCAGCGTTGAAACAGGGTTCGGGGAGCTGTTTTTT
CSVETGFGELFF
>NA|TRBJ2-7|TRBV7-9|NA
TGTGCCAGCAGCTTAACCACAGGGTCCCACGAGCAGTACTTC
CASSLTTGSHEQYF
>NA|TRBJ1-2|TRBV7-9|TRBD1
TGTGCCAGCAGCCCCCCGACAGGGGCGGTCTATGGCTACACCTTC
CASSPPTGAVYGYTF
>NA|TRBJ2-3|TRBV5-6|NA
TGTGCCAGCAGCTTGATGACAGGCCGTAGCACAGATACGCAGTATTTT
CASSLMTGRSTDTQYF
>few|TRBJ2-3|TRBV7-9|NA
TGTGCCAGCAGCTCCGGTCCAGATACGCAGTATTTT
CASSSGPDTQYF
>NA|TRBJ2-4|TRBV4-1|NA
TGCGCCAGCAGCCAAGATAATCAGGGGCTAACTCAAAACATTCAGTACTTC
CASSQDNQGLTQNIQYF
>NA|TRBJ2-2|TRBV19|TRBD1
TGTGCCAGTAGTATGACAAACAGGGGCGGGGAGCTGTTTTTT
CASSMTNRGGELFF
>NA|TRBJ2-2|TRBV4-2|NA
TGTGCCAGCAGACCGACTAGACCCGGGGAGCTGTTTTTT
CASRPTRPGELFF
>NA|TRBJ2-7|TRBV4-1|NA
TGCGCCAGCAGCCAATCCGACAGTAACCGTTACTACGAGCAGTACTTC
CASSQSDSNRYYEQYF
>NA|TRBJ2-2|TRBV30|NA
TGTGCCACCGACCAGGGGACCGGGGAGCTGTTTTTT
CATDQGTGELFF
>NA|TRBJ2-4|TRBV27|TRBD1
TGTGCCAGCAGGACAGGGTACGAAAACATTCAGTACTTC
CASRTGYENIQYF
>NA|TRBJ2-7|TRBV7-9|NA
TGTGCCAGCAGCTTACCGCCCAACTACGAGCAGTACTTC
CASSLPPNYEQYF
>NA|TRBJ2-7|TRBV30|TRBD1
TGTGCCTGGAGTGTACCCCGGACAGGGGATGGCTACGAGCAGTACTTC
CAWSVPRTGDGYEQYF
>once|TRBJ2-7|TRBV30|TRBD2
TGTGCCTGGAGTGTACTAGCGGGAGCTGACTACGAGCAGTACTTC
CAWSVLAGADYEQYF
>few|TRBJ2-3|TRBV28|TRBD2
TGTGCCAGCAGGAAGGGCGGGGGGGTCACAGATACGCAGTATTTT
CASRKGGGVTDTQYF
>NA|TRBJ2-7|TRBV7-8|NA
TGTGCCAGCAGCCTAGACAGCCTGGGCTCCTACGAGCAGTACTTC
CASSLDSLGSYEQYF
>few|TRBJ2-7|TRBV28|NA
TGTGCCAGCAGTTTATCCACAGGTTTCATGTTCTACGAGCAGTACTTC
CASSLSTGFMFYEQYF
>NA|TRBJ1-2|TRBV27|TRBD1
TGTGCCAGCAGTCTAACGACAGGGTCCTACTATGGCTACACCTTC
CASSLTTGSYYGYTF
>NA|TRBJ2-1|TRBV2|NA
TGTGCCAGCAGTAGGGATGACAATTACAATGAGCAGTTCTTC
CASSRDDNYNEQFF
>NA|TRBJ2-7|TRBV27|TRBD2
TGTGCCAGCAGTCCCGGACTAGCGGAGAACTACGAGCAGTACTTC
CASSPGLAENYEQYF
>NA|TRBJ2-5|TRBV23-1|NA
TGCGCCAGCAGTCAATATACCGGGGCCCAAGAGACCCAGTACTTC
CASSQYTGAQETQYF
>NA|TRBJ2-1|TRBV7-6|NA
TGTGCCAGCAGCTTAGGGTACAATGAGCAGTTCTTC
CASSLGYNEQFF
>NA|TRBJ1-5|TRBV27|NA
TGTGCCAGCAGTTCAAGTAGCAATCAGCCCCAGCATTTT
CASSSSSNQPQHF
>NA|TRBJ2-7|TRBV27|NA
TGTGCCAGCAGAAACATCGAATACGAGCAGTACTTC
CASRNIEYEQYF